The source of this TCR beta chain is a study of shared clonotypes between healthy human individuals. Findings of the study overall: The rarefaction results pointed to incomplete sorted-subset sequencing despite large depth.

Trimming removed 10 bases from V and 6 bases from J, with 12 bases in between. The germline V gene encodes CDR1 SNHLY and CDR2 FYNNEI. CDR3 length: 11 residues. Assay: immunoSEQ multiplex PCR; the TCRdb copy retains only in-frame clones and omits some. The sample records hundreds of thousands of clones, roughly 98% being singletons. Points on this clone: What it binds is unknown.

Naive CD8 cells, CD45RO-negative and positively selected for CCR7, excluded terminally differentiated effector memory CD45RA+ cells. This clonotype was obtained from a man aged 25-45 years in good health. The chain links TRBV2 to TRBJ1-2, with unresolved D. What was sequenced was naive CD8+ T cells sorted from blood. CDR3 amino acids: CAINEGHGYTF. The CDR3 DNA follows: TGTGCCATCAATGAGGGTCATGGCTACACCTTC.